This TCR beta chain was documented in a study of blood T cell repertoires in COVID-19. Study information: Sites in the United States, Italy and Spain provided acute and convalescent COVID-19 samples. In each case, the material was cDNA or gDNA derived from T cells, B-cell-depleted T cells, or PBMCs.

Original data processing: For nucleated cells, counts were estimated from reference gene primer amplification. Profiled with immunoSEQ multiplex PCR; TCRdb holds only in-frame clones, not every one. V and J calls and clone size are copied from that table; D and trimming were computed from the DNA. The sample comprises roughly 250,000 clones, about 88% of which are singletons, and 2.1% rests with the top ten. This CDR3 comprises 16 residues. Germline-derived CDR1 and CDR2 are LGHDT and YNNKEL (reference sequence). The V and J ends lost 0 bases and 1 base, in that order; junction bases with no gene match: 1. Worth noting for this clone: This could be a read error, since a much larger clone is one nucleotide away. In the same sample, other DNA sequences code for this CDR3.

The V call is TRBV3-1 (or the pseudogene TRBV3-2), the J call TRBJ2-3; 10 positions agree with TRBD2. Sequencing was carried out using peripheral blood. The sequence was obtained from a woman aged 40 to 50 who had recovered from COVID-19. CDR3 residues: CASSQDLAGGTDTQYF. The CDR3 DNA reads as TGTGCCAGCAGCCAAGATCTAGCGGGGGGCACAGATACGCAGTATTTT.